This T cell receptor beta chain was recorded in a study of OX40 agonist ivuxolimab in advanced cancers. Germline CDR1 reads LNHDA; CDR2 reads SQIVND (reference sequence). The V and J ends lost 6 bases and 1 base respectively, with 12 bases between them. The CDR3 covers 14 residues. Measured with immunoSEQ multiplex PCR; TCRdb has only the in-frame clones, and not every one. The table lists 150,000 to 190,000 clones, under 95% of them singletons. This clone has just one count. The chain links TRBV19 to TRBJ1-1; D might be TRBD1 (6 bases). The sequencing here drew on CD4+ or CD8+ T cells sorted from blood, taken in a trial of the OX40 agonist ivuxolimab. The TCR originated in an adult with an advanced solid tumor such as melanoma, head and neck, liver or kidney cancer. The DNA of the CDR3 is TGTGCCAGTAGACCACAGGGCAGGAACACTGAAGCTTTCTTT. Residues: CASRPQGRNTEAFF.